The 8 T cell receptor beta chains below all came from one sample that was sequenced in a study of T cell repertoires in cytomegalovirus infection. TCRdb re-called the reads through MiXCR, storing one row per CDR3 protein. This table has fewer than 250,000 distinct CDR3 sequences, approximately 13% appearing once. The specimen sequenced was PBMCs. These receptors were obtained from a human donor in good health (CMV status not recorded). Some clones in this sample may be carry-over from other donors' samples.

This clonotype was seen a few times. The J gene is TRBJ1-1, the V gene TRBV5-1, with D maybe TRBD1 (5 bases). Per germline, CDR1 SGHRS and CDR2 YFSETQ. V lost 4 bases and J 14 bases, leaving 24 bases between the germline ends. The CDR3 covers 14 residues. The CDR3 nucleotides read TGCGCCAGCAGCACCCCGACAGCCTCGGGTCTTGTCTTCTTT. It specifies CASSTPTASGLVFF.

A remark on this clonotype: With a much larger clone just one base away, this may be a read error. The CDR3 loop reads CAGSYAGTGGLRSEQYF. DNA for the CDR3: TGTGCCGGCAGTTATGCCGGGACAGGGGGTCTCAGGTCCGAGCAGTACTTC. The J gene is TRBJ2-7, the V gene TRBV6-2 or TRBV6-3; the match to TRBD1 covers 11 bases. CDR1 is MNHEY and CDR2 is SVGEGT in the germline V gene. The CDR3 totals 17 residues.

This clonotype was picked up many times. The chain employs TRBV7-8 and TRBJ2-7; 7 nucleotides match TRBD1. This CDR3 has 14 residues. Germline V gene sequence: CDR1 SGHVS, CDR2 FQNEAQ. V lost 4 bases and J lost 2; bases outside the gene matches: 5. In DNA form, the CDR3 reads TGTGCCAGCAGCTCGTGGGACAGAGCCTACGAGCAGTACTTC. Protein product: CASSSWDRAYEQYF. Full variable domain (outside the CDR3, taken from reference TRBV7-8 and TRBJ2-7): GAGVSQSPRYKVAKRGQDVALRCDPISGHVSLFWYQQALGQGPEFLTYFQNEAQLDKSGLPSDRFFAERPEGSVSTLKIQRTQQEDSAVYLCASSSWDRAYEQYFGPGTRLTVT.

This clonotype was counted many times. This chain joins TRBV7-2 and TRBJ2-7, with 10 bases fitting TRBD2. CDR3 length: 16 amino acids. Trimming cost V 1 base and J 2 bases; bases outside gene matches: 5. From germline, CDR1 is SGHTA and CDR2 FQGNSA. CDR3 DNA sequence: TGTGCCAGCAGCTTAGATTCCAGCGGGAGGGCCTACGAGCAGTACTTC. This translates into CASSLDSSGRAYEQYF. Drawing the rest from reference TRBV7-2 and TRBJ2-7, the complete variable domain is GAGVSQSPSNKVTEKGKDVELRCDPISGHTALYWYRQSLGQGLEFLIYFQGNSAPDKSGLPSDRFSAERTGGSVSTLTIQRTQQEDSAVYLCASSLDSSGRAYEQYFGPGTRLTVT.

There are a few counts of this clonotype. CDR3 amino acids: CSAPPSGIYNEQFF. The CDR3 bases are TGCAGCGCCCCCCCCAGCGGCATATACAATGAGCAGTTCTTC. The rearrangement joins TRBV29-1 to TRBJ2-1, with a possible D match to TRBD2 (5 bases). Between the trimmed V and J ends, which lost 7 bases and 4 bases, there was a span of 17 bases. CDR1 and CDR2 from the germline V gene are SQVTM and ANQGSEA. This CDR3 is built from 14 residues.

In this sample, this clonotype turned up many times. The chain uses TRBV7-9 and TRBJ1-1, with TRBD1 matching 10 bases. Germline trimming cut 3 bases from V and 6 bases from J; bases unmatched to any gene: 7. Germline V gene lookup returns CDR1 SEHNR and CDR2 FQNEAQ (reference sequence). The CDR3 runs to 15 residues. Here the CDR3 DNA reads TGTGCCAGCAGCTTCAAGACCGGGACAGGGGCTGAAGCTTTCTTT. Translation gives CASSFKTGTGAEAFF.

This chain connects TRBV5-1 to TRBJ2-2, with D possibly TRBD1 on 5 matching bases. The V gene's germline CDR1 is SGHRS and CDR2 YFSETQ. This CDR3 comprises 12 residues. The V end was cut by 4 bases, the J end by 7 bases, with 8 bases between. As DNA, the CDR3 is TGCGCCAGCAGCGGCCAGGGCGGGGAGCTGTTTTTT. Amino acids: CASSGQGGELFF. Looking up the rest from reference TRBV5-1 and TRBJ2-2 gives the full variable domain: KAGVTQTPRYLIKTRGQQVTLSCSPISGHRSVSWYQQTPGQGLQFLFEYFSETQRNKGNFPGRFSGRQFSNSRSEMNVSTLELGDSALYLCASSGQGGELFFGEGSRLTVL.

DNA of the CDR3: TGTGCCAGCAGCGCCGGGACTAGCGGCTCCTACGAGCAGTACTTC. Residues: CASSAGTSGSYEQYF. V gene TRBV11-1 combines with J gene TRBJ2-7; TRBD2 matches 11 bases. Losses at the gene ends were 5 bases for V and 0 bases for J; bases not matched to a gene: 3. Germline CDR1 SGHAT, CDR2 FQDESV (reference sequence). The CDR3 runs 15 residues.